These T cell receptor beta chains were read from a single sample in a study of T cell responses to AZD1222 COVID-19 vaccine. The data were produced by immunoSEQ multiplex PCR, yet TCRdb's version contains in-frame clones alone and is incomplete. The data contain approximately 68,000 clones, over 75% of them seen just once; the ten biggest clones take up nearly 25%. The material was peripheral blood, obtained on day 0 of AZD1222 vaccination. These TCRs come from an adult in good health. Each CDR3 is given with its conserved first and last residue. A D gene is named only where the DNA matches it firmly. Rows may omit the clone size; those that give it use once, few, many or a size class.

v_gene	j_gene	abundance	d_gene	CDR3nt	CDR3aa
TRBV5-1	TRBJ1-4	once	TRBD1	TGCGCCAGCAGCTTGGGGGACAGAGAGAGTGAAAAACTGTTTTTT	CASSLGDRESEKLFF
TRBV3-1/TRBV3-2	TRBJ2-7	.	.	TGTGCCAGCAGCCCACAGGGCTACGAGCAGTACTTC	CASSPQGYEQYF
TRBV6-5	TRBJ2-5	.	.	TGTGCCAGCAGTTCCAATCGGGACGCTGAGTGGGAGACCCAGTACTTC	CASSSNRDAEWETQYF
TRBV4-1	TRBJ2-3	.	.	TGCGCCAGCAGCCAAGAATACACGTTCGGGAGGGGGCATACAGATACGCAGTATTTT	CASSQEYTFGRGHTDTQYF
TRBV20-1	TRBJ1-1	.	.	TGCAGTGCTGGGTCGAACACTGAAGCTTTCTTT	CSAGSNTEAFF
TRBV7-9	TRBJ2-2	.	TRBD1	TGTGCCAGCAGGGGGACAGGGGGTAACACCGGGGAGCTGTTTTTT	CASRGTGGNTGELFF
TRBV6-2/TRBV6-3	TRBJ2-3	.	.	TGTGCCAGCAGTTACTCGGTAGATACGCAGTATTTT	CASSYSVDTQYF
TRBV28	TRBJ1-2	.	TRBD1	TGTGCCAGCAGCCTGGCTAGGACAGGATGGGACATAGTACCCGTTTATGGCTACACCTTC	CASSLARTGWDIVPVYGYTF
TRBV4-3	TRBJ1-1	.	.	TGCGCCAGCAGCCAAGATCAGGGGTATATGAACACTGAAGCTTTCTTT	CASSQDQGYMNTEAFF
TRBV2	TRBJ1-5	.	.	TGTGCCAGCAGTGAACTACAGGGTAACCAGCATTTT	CASSELQGNQHF
TRBV10-2	TRBJ2-4	once	.	TGCGCCAGACCGACAAGTCCCTTAGCCAAAAACATTCAGTACTTC	CARPTSPLAKNIQYF
TRBV19	TRBJ1-1	.	.	TGTGCCAGTAGTATAGGAGGTGGCTCTGAAGCTTTCTTT	CASSIGGGSEAFF
TRBV7-3	TRBJ1-1	.	.	TGTGCCAGCAGCCCGCTCGGTCAGGGGATGGCTGAAGCTTTCTTT	CASSPLGQGMAEAFF
TRBV6-5	TRBJ2-3	.	.	TGTGCCAGCAGTTATTCAAAGGGGCACACAGATACGCAGTATTTT	CASSYSKGHTDTQYF
TRBV9	TRBJ1-4	.	.	TGTGCCAGCAGCCCCGCCACTCAGGGGATTAATGAAAAACTGTTTTTT	CASSPATQGINEKLFF
TRBV2	TRBJ2-1	once	TRBD1	TGTGCCAGCAGTGAATTTACAGGGGAGAAGGGCAATGAGCAGTTCTTC	CASSEFTGEKGNEQFF
TRBV5-1	TRBJ2-3	.	.	TGCGCCAGCAAGCCGGAACCTAGCACAGATACGCAGTATTTT	CASKPEPSTDTQYF